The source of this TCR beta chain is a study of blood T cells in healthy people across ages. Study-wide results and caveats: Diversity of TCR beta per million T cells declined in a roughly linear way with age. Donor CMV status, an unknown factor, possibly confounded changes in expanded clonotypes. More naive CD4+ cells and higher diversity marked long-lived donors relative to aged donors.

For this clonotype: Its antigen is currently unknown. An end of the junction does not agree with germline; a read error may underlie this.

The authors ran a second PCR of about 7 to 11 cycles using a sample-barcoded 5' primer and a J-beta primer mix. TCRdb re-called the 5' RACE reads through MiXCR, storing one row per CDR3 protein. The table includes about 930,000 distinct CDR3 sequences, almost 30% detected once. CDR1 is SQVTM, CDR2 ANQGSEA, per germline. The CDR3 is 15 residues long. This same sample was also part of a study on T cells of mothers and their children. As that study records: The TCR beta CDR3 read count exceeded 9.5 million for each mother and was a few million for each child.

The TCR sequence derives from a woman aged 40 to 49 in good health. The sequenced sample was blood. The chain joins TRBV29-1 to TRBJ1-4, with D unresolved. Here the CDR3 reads CSIEDPRLGGEKLFF. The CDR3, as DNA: TGCAGCATTGAAGATCCACGATTAGGAGGTGAAAAACTGTTTTTT.